The present T cell receptor (beta chain) was sequenced within a study of CD8+CD57+ T cells in acquired aplastic anemia. At the level of the study: Sorted CD4+ and CD8+ cells yielded around 3.2 ug of DNA on average. As sequenced from healthy donors, CD4+ cells averaged about 9.8 million reads. Study-wide results and caveats: In common between the patients and the controls were twenty-nine CD8+ CDR3 sequences. Researchers reported that CD8+ Simpson's diversity was not significantly different in patients versus controls.

Genomic DNA, the template, was used for profiling of the TCR beta VDJ and CDR3. MiXCR was run by TCRdb on the reads, yielding one entry per CDR3 protein. The table has around 180,000 distinct CDR3 sequences, 55% to 70% seen once. On this clonotype: Its cognate antigen is unknown.

Trimming stripped 1 base from V and 8 bases from J, with 7 bases between. CDR3 length equals 13 residues. Germline loops: CDR1 KGHDR, CDR2 SFDVKD. This chain links TRBV24-1 with TRBJ2-2; D unclear. Input material: sorted CD4+, CD8+, or CD8+CD57+ T cells (not recorded which) from PBMCs. The TCR was taken from a human donor in good health. CDR3 sequence: CATSDLRAGELFF. CDR3 DNA: TGTGCCACCAGTGATTTAAGAGCGGGGGAGCTGTTTTTT.